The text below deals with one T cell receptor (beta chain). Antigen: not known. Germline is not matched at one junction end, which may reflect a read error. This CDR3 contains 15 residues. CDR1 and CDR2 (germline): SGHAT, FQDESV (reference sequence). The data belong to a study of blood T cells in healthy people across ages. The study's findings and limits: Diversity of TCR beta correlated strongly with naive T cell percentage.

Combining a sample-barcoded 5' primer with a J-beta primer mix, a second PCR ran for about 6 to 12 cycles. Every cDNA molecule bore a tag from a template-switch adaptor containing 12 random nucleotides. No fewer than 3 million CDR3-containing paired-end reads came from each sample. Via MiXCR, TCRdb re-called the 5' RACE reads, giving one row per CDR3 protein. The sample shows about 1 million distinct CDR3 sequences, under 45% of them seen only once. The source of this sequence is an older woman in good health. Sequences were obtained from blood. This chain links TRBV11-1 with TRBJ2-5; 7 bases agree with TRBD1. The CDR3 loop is CTSSPDRTIKETQYF. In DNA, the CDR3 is TGTACCAGCAGCCCGGACAGGACAATAAAAGAGACCCAGTACTTC.